What follows are 31 T cell receptor beta chains derived from one specimen sequenced in a study of blood T cell repertoires in COVID-19. Assay: immunoSEQ multiplex PCR; the TCRdb copy retains only in-frame clones and omits some. The sample has some 200,000 clones, about 88% seen once. Sequenced sample: peripheral blood. The source of these receptors is a man aged 35 to 55 with active or convalescent COVID-19.

The rearrangement joins TRBV6-5 to TRBJ1-2, with a possible D match to TRBD1 (6 bases). The V gene's germline CDR1 is MNHEY and CDR2 SVGAGI. CDR3 length: 13 amino acids. V was cut by 11 bases and J by 4 bases, with 17 bases left in between. The CDR3 sequence: CAGLGKQGYGYTF. The CDR3 region has the DNA TGTGCCGGGTTGGGCAAACAGGGCTATGGCTACACCTTC.

The gene calls are TRBV7-9 and TRBJ2-7, with D perhaps matching TRBD1 (5 bases). This CDR3 spans 15 amino acids. Trimming removed 1 base from V and 5 bases from J, with 15 bases in between. Germline assignment: CDR1 SEHNR and CDR2 FQNEAQ (reference sequence). The CDR3 here is CASSLGQTLFNEQYF. The CDR3 nucleotides read TGTGCCAGCAGCTTAGGACAGACCCTCTTTAACGAGCAGTACTTC.

This chain links TRBV11-2 with TRBJ1-1, with TRBD1 as a possible D gene (5 bases). Looked up from germline, CDR1 is SGHAT and CDR2 is FQNNGV. CDR3 length: 15 residues. With 0 bases removed from V and 1 base from J, the gap between germline ends came to 9 bases. The CDR3 reads CASSLDGTKNTEAFF. As DNA, the CDR3 is TGTGCCAGCAGCTTAGATGGGACTAAGAACACTGAAGCTTTCTTT. The complete variable domain, with remaining parts taken from reference TRBV11-2 and TRBJ1-1, reads EAGVAQSPRYKIIEKRQSVAFWCNPISGHATLYWYQQILGQGPKLLIQFQNNGVVDDSQLPKDRFSAERLKGVDSTLKIQPAKLEDSAVYLCASSLDGTKNTEAFFGQGTRLTVV.

Here the CDR3 reads CASSLDRGTDTQYF. The CDR3 DNA sequence: TGTGCCAGCAGCCTGGACAGGGGCACAGATACGCAGTATTTT. This sequence joins TRBV14 and TRBJ2-3; 8 bases align to TRBD1. The CDR3 contains 14 residues. The J segment lost 1 base and the V segment lost 4 bases, leaving 1 base of the junction unmatched. In germline, CDR1 is SGHDN, CDR2 FVKESK.

The chain combines TRBV28 with TRBJ1-4, with D perhaps matching TRBD1 (6 bases). Germline V lookup: CDR1 MDHEN, CDR2 SYDVKM. The CDR3 consists of 14 residues. Trimming cost V 3 bases and J 7 bases, with 12 bases left between them. The CDR3 sequence: CASSFLQGGEKLFF. The CDR3 DNA follows: TGTGCCAGCAGTTTTTTACAGGGCGGTGAAAAACTGTTTTTT.

CDR3 amino acids: CASSHLGGRIHETQYF. For the CDR3, the DNA is TGTGCCAGTAGCCATTTGGGCGGGAGAATCCACGAGACCCAGTACTTC. V is TRBV19 and J is TRBJ2-5; 7 bases fit TRBD2. Germline CDR1 reads LNHDA; CDR2 reads SQIVND (reference sequence). The length of the CDR3 is 16 residues. V was pared by 6 bases and J by 5 bases, with 15 bases of the junction left unmatched.

The chain recombines TRBV30 with TRBJ1-5; D is perhaps TRBD1 (5 bases). V lost 0 bases and J 5 bases, leaving 14 bases between the germline ends. This CDR3 has 15 residues. The germline gives CDR1 GTSNPN, CDR2 SVGIG (reference sequence). This CDR3 is CAWSVLVDSDQPQHF. CDR3 DNA sequence: TGTGCCTGGAGTGTACTTGTTGACAGCGATCAGCCCCAGCATTTT.

This chain connects TRBV5-1 to TRBJ2-7; the match to TRBD2 covers 8 bases. The germline V gene has CDR1 SGHRS and CDR2 YFSETQ. V was clipped by 1 base and J by 3 bases; unmatched bases: 3. This CDR3 has 14 amino acids. CDR3: CASSLSGSIYEQYF. The CDR3 DNA is TGCGCCAGCAGCTTGAGCGGGAGCATCTACGAGCAGTACTTC.

This clone is a singleton in its sample. The V gene is TRBV28, the J gene TRBJ2-7, with 11 nucleotides matching TRBD2. The germline V gene has CDR1 MDHEN and CDR2 SYDVKM. The CDR3 spans 16 residues. Trimming cost V 1 base and J 6 bases; bases outside gene matches: 8. CDR3 residues: CASSLSTGLAAPEQYF. As DNA, the CDR3 is TGTGCCAGCAGTTTATCTACGGGACTAGCGGCTCCCGAGCAGTACTTC.

J is TRBJ2-4 and V is TRBV5-4; the match to TRBD2 covers 10 bases. This CDR3 comprises 17 residues. Germline loops: CDR1 SGHNT, CDR2 YYREEE (reference sequence). V trimming: 4 bases; J trimming: 2 bases; junction bases outside the gene matches: 9. CDR3 amino acids: CASSPASGGPSKNIQYF. Here the CDR3 DNA reads TGTGCCAGCAGCCCGGCTAGCGGGGGACCCTCCAAAAACATTCAGTACTTC.

This clone has just a few counts. The chain recombines TRBV4-2 with TRBJ1-1; 7 positions match TRBD1. The CDR3 contains 15 residues. J lost 6 bases, V lost 0 bases, and 7 bases had no gene match. Germline CDR1 and CDR2: LGHNA and YNFKEQ. The CDR3 spells CASSQDEGATPEAFF. The CDR3 coding sequence is TGTGCCAGCAGCCAAGATGAGGGGGCGACGCCTGAAGCTTTCTTT.

The J gene is TRBJ2-7, the V gene TRBV7-8; TRBD2 might be the D (7 bases). The germline gives CDR1 SGHVS, CDR2 FQNEAQ. The V and J ends lost 0 bases and 3 bases respectively, with 24 bases between them. The CDR3 is made up of 19 amino acids. This chain's CDR3 is CASSLARVRGAPTYYEQYF. For the CDR3, the DNA is TGTGCCAGCAGCTTAGCGCGGGTCCGGGGGGCTCCTACTTACTACGAGCAGTACTTC.

V is TRBV6-2 or TRBV6-3 and J is TRBJ2-7, with a possible D match to TRBD2 (5 bases). The CDR3 totals 16 residues. Trimming stripped 0 bases from V and 0 bases from J, with 12 bases between. Germline loops: CDR1 MNHEY, CDR2 SVGEGT. As DNA, the CDR3 is TGTGCCAGCAGTTACTCCCGACGGGAAGGCTCCTACGAGCAGTACTTC. Translation gives CASSYSRREGSYEQYF.

CDR3 nucleotide sequence: TGTGCCAGCAGCTTGGCCGGGACAGGGGTGAATGGCGGGGAGCTGTTTTTT. It is translated as CASSLAGTGVNGGELFF. The rearrangement uses TRBV5-4 and TRBJ2-2; 10 bases match TRBD1. The germline gives CDR1 SGHNT, CDR2 YYREEE (reference sequence). The CDR3 covers 17 residues. With V trimmed by 0 bases and J by 7 bases, 9 bases remained unmatched.

The chain couples TRBV2 to TRBJ1-1, with D maybe TRBD1 (6 bases). Germline assignment: CDR1 SNHLY and CDR2 FYNNEI. V gave up 3 bases and J gave up 5 bases, with 10 bases separating them. This CDR3 has 13 amino acids. This CDR3 is CASSEGGRTEAFF. In DNA, the CDR3 is TGTGCCAGCAGTGAGGGGGGGCGTACTGAAGCTTTCTTT.

The rearrangement uses TRBV3-1 (or the pseudogene TRBV3-2) and TRBJ1-4, with D perhaps matching TRBD1 (5 bases). This CDR3 has 15 amino acids. Germline V gene sequence: CDR1 LGHDT, CDR2 YNNKEL (reference sequence). The ends were cut back, 0 bases at V and 6 bases at J, with 11 bases in the middle. This chain's CDR3 is CASSQDPTGYEKLFF. Written as DNA, the CDR3 is TGTGCCAGCAGCCAAGATCCCACAGGTTATGAAAAACTGTTTTTT.

This chain's CDR3 is CASSNLKTSPGSGELFF. CDR3 DNA: TGTGCCAGCAGCAACCTTAAAACGTCCCCAGGGTCCGGGGAGCTGTTTTTT. V gene TRBV21-1 combines with J gene TRBJ2-2; the D call in the table, TRBD1, was not verified against the DNA. TRBV21-1 is deemed a pseudogene. CDR3 size: 17 residues.

This chain uses TRBV3-1 (or the pseudogene TRBV3-2) with TRBJ1-2, with D possibly matching TRBD1 (6 bases). Germline assignment: CDR1 LGHDT and CDR2 YNNKEL (reference sequence). CDR3 size: 15 residues. Trimming removed 5 bases at V and 1 base at J, with 14 bases between. The chain's CDR3 is CASSGVGGFNYGYTF. For the CDR3, the DNA is TGTGCCAGCAGCGGGGTAGGGGGTTTTAACTATGGCTACACCTTC.

The rearrangement joins TRBV6-4 to TRBJ1-5; D is undetermined. Germline V gives CDR1 MRHNA, CDR2 SNTAGT. This CDR3 is built from 16 residues. The V end lost 7 bases, the J end lost 0 bases, and 16 bases lay between the germline ends. CDR3 bases: TGTGCCAGCATCGATGACCCCACAGATAGCAATCAGCCCCAGCATTTT. Its translation is CASIDDPTDSNQPQHF.

CDR3 DNA sequence: TGTGCCACCAGTGCAGGGACATCGAACACCGGGGAGCTGTTTTTT. The encoded protein is CATSAGTSNTGELFF. The gene calls are TRBV24-1 and TRBJ2-2; D might be TRBD1 (6 bases). This CDR3 has 15 residues. V shed 5 bases and J shed 0 bases, with 9 bases lying between them. The germline CDR1 and CDR2 sequences are KGHDR and SFDVKD.

The J gene is TRBJ2-5, the V gene TRBV27; D unresolved. Germline V lookup: CDR1 MNHEY, CDR2 SMNVEV (reference sequence). The CDR3 runs 14 residues. V was clipped by 1 base and J by 1 base, with 7 bases between them. CDR3 coding DNA: TGTGCCAGCAGTTTATTAAGCACCCAAGAGACCCAGTACTTC. Its translation is CASSLLSTQETQYF.

The rearrangement joins TRBV30 to TRBJ1-4; no clear D gene. The germline V gene has CDR1 GTSNPN and CDR2 SVGIG (reference sequence). This CDR3 contains 13 residues. V shed 0 bases and J shed 5 bases, with 7 bases lying between them. The CDR3 is CAWSVRANEKLFF. Here the CDR3 DNA reads TGTGCCTGGAGTGTACGCGCGAATGAAAAACTGTTTTTT.

V usage is TRBV3-1 (or the pseudogene TRBV3-2) and J usage is TRBJ2-3, with D perhaps TRBD2 (5 bases). Germline-derived CDR1 and CDR2 are LGHDT and YNNKEL (reference sequence). CDR3 length: 16 amino acids. With 4 bases removed from V and 2 bases from J, the gap between germline ends came to 16 bases. DNA of the CDR3: TGTGCCAGCAGCCCGCCGGGGATACAAATCACAGATACGCAGTATTTT. Its translation: CASSPPGIQITDTQYF.

This clone was observed once. The chain uses TRBV25-1 and TRBJ2-7; 9 nucleotides line up with TRBD2. Germline V CDR1 and CDR2: MGHDK, SYGVNS. This CDR3 region has 15 residues. V dropped 4 bases and J dropped 3; count of bases not matched to a gene: 7. The CDR3 DNA sequence: TGTGCCAGCAGTGTTCCGGCGGGGGGGGGCTACGAGCAGTACTTC. Residues: CASSVPAGGGYEQYF.

The genes are TRBV7-2 and TRBJ2-7; a possible D gene is TRBD1 (5 bases). This CDR3 region has 15 residues. The germline V gene encodes CDR1 SGHTA and CDR2 FQGNSA. Trimming took off 5 bases at V and 0 bases at J, with 14 bases between the two ends. The CDR3 spells CASSLMAGPSYEQYF. Written as DNA, the CDR3 is TGTGCCAGCAGCCTGATGGCAGGGCCCTCCTACGAGCAGTACTTC.

The V gene is TRBV3-1 (or the pseudogene TRBV3-2), the J gene TRBJ1-5; D gene ambiguous. Germline V CDR1 and CDR2: LGHDT, YNNKEL (reference sequence). The CDR3 has 15 amino acids. Deletions cut 3 bases from V and 0 bases from J, with 9 bases between. CDR3 protein: CASSHGSDSNQPQHF. The CDR3 nucleotides read TGTGCCAGCAGCCACGGCAGCGATAGCAATCAGCCCCAGCATTTT.

This rearrangement joins TRBV2 to TRBJ2-7; 9 bases line up with TRBD1. CDR3 length equals 14 residues. After removal of 4 bases from V and 5 bases from J, the junction contained 6 bases not matched to a gene. Germline V gene sequence: CDR1 SNHLY, CDR2 FYNNEI. The CDR3 region is CASSGQGVFHEQYF. In nucleotides, the CDR3 is TGTGCCAGCAGTGGACAGGGGGTTTTCCACGAGCAGTACTTC.

The J gene is TRBJ2-5, the V gene TRBV9; 8 bases match TRBD1. Germline CDR1 SGDLS, CDR2 YYNGEE. Trimming removed 3 bases from V and 2 bases from J; junction bases left unmatched: 6. The CDR3 has 15 amino acids. In DNA form, the CDR3 reads TGTGCCAGCAGCGCCCAGGACAGGGCACAAGAGACCCAGTACTTC. Protein sequence: CASSAQDRAQETQYF.

V is TRBV6-2 or TRBV6-3 and J is TRBJ1-1, with 7 bases lining up with TRBD1. CDR1 MNHEY and CDR2 SVGEGT come from the germline V gene. This CDR3 has 15 residues. V was clipped by 2 bases and J by 0 bases; unmatched bases: 3. The CDR3 DNA is TGTGCCAGCAGTTACAGGGACAGCTTGAACACTGAAGCTTTCTTT. It encodes CASSYRDSLNTEAFF.

The chain has TRBV9 and TRBJ1-2; TRBD1 matches 8 bases. The germline gives CDR1 SGDLS, CDR2 YYNGEE. This CDR3 has 15 amino acids. Trimming cost V 0 bases and J 6 bases; bases outside gene matches: 7. DNA of the CDR3: TGTGCCAGCAGCGTAGCAGGACAGGGCACAAATGGCTACACCTTC. It codes for CASSVAGQGTNGYTF.

The rearrangement joins TRBV27 to TRBJ2-3; TRBD2 aligns across 7 bases. Germline V CDR1 and CDR2: MNHEY, SMNVEV (reference sequence). The V segment lost 9 bases and the J segment 1 base; nucleotides outside the gene matches: 4. The CDR3 loop spans 13 amino acids. This chain's CDR3 is CASQREGTDTQYF. The CDR3 nucleotides are TGTGCCAGTCAGCGGGAAGGCACAGATACGCAGTATTTT.